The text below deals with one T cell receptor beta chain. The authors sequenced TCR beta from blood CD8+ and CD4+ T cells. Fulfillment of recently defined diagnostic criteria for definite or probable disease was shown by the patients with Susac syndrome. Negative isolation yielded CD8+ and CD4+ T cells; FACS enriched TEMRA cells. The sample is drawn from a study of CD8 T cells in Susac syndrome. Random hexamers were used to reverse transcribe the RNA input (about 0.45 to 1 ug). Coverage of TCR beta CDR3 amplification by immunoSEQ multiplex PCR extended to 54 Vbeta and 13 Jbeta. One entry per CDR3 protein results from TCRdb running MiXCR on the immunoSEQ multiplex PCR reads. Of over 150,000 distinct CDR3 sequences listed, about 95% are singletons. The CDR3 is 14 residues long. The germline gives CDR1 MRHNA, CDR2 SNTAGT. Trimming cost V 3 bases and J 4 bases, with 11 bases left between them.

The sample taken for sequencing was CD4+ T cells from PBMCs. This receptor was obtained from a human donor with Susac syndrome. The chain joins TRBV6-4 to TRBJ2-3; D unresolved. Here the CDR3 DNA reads TGTGCCAGCAGTGAAAGGGCAAACCCAGATACGCAGTATTTT. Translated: CASSERANPDTQYF.